This is a list of T cell receptor beta chains from one sample in a study of blood T cell repertoires in COVID-19. Profiling relied on immunoSEQ multiplex PCR, and the TCRdb table lists in-frame clones only, not all of them. The table lists some 270,000 clones, more than 65% of them singletons. The sample consisted of PBMCs or T cells enriched from blood (not recorded which). These receptors originate from a man in his fifties or sixties who had recovered from COVID-19. The CDR3 runs from the conserved cysteine through the conserved F or W. The D gene is left open where the match is weak. Clone sizes are given selectively: once, few, many, or a class where the clone is expanded.

V gene	clone size	J gene	D gene	CDR3 DNA	CDR3 protein
TRBV3-1/TRBV3-2	-	TRBJ1-3	TRBD1	TGTGCCAGCAGCCACAGACAGGGCGCTGGAAACACCATATATTTT	CASSHRQGAGNTIYF
TRBV7-7	-	TRBJ2-2	TRBD1	TGTGCTAGCAGCTCCCGGACAGGGGGGAACACCGGGGAGCTGTTTTTT	CASSSRTGGNTGELFF
TRBV9	-	TRBJ1-3	TRBD1	TGTGCCAGCAGCGATTGGGACAGATTCTCTGGAAACACCATATATTTT	CASSDWDRFSGNTIYF
TRBV5-1	-	TRBJ2-3	TRBD2	TGCGCCAGCAGCTCGACTAGCGGAAGCACAGATACGCAGTATTTT	CASSSTSGSTDTQYF
TRBV27	-	TRBJ2-1	TRBD1	TGTGCCAGCAGTCCGTGGACAGGGGGCAACTACAATGAGCAGTTCTTC	CASSPWTGGNYNEQFF
TRBV7-2	-	TRBJ1-6	TRBD1	TGTGCCAGCAGGATAAGAGACAGGGGGCCGTCACCCCTCCACTTT	CASRIRDRGPSPLHF
TRBV5-1	-	TRBJ2-7	-	TGCGCCAGCAGCCTGGACGAGGTATCGAGCGAGCAGTACTTC	CASSLDEVSSEQYF
TRBV28	-	TRBJ2-6	-	TGTGCCAGCAGGCTAGGAGGGGCCAACGTCCTGACTTTC	CASRLGGANVLTF
TRBV19	few	TRBJ2-3	-	TGTGCCAGTCAACCAATCGGAGACACAGATACGCAGTATTTT	CASQPIGDTDTQYF
TRBV18	few	TRBJ1-5	TRBD1	TGTGCCAGCTCAACAGGGGTGCCTCGGAGCAATCAGCCCCAGCATTTT	CASSTGVPRSNQPQHF
TRBV11-3	-	TRBJ2-5	-	TGTGCCAGCAGCCCCCGCCGAGGGAGAGCTCAAGAGACCCAGTACTTC	CASSPRRGRAQETQYF
TRBV4-1	-	TRBJ2-7	TRBD2	TGCGCCAGCAGCCAAAATAGCGGGATACCCTCCTACGAGCAGTACTTC	CASSQNSGIPSYEQYF
TRBV6-5	few	TRBJ1-4	TRBD1	TGTGCCAGCAGTGACTCACAGGGGAATGAAAAACTGTTTTTT	CASSDSQGNEKLFF
TRBV29-1	-	TRBJ2-5	-	TGCAGCGTTGCGGAGGAGACCCAGTACTTC	CSVAEETQYF
TRBV5-4	-	TRBJ2-4	-	TGTGCCAGCAGCTTTGGCGGCAGACCCCTAGCCAAAAACATTCAGTACTTC	CASSFGGRPLAKNIQYF
TRBV9	few	TRBJ2-1	-	TGTGCCAGCAGCGTAGTTGCAGCGGACCACAATGAGCAGTTCTTC	CASSVVAADHNEQFF
TRBV6-1	-	TRBJ1-5	TRBD1	TGTGCCAGCAGTGCAGCAGGGGGCGCAGATGGGAGGCAGCCCCAGCATTTT	CASSAAGGADGRQPQHF
TRBV9	once	TRBJ2-7	TRBD2	TGTGCCAGCAGCCCAACCGGGACTAGCGGCTCCTACGAGCAGTACTTC	CASSPTGTSGSYEQYF
TRBV2	-	TRBJ2-7	-	TGTGCCAGCAGTGAAGCTGGTAGACAGAGCCCTATCTACGAGCAGTACTTC	CASSEAGRQSPIYEQYF
TRBV5-1	-	TRBJ2-1	TRBD2	TGCGCCAGCAGCTACGTCACCGGGACTAGCGACAGGGAGCAGTTCTTC	CASSYVTGTSDREQFF